This is a list of T cell receptor beta chains from one sample in a study of blood T cell repertoires in COVID-19. Profiling relied on immunoSEQ multiplex PCR, and the TCRdb table lists in-frame clones only, not all of them. This sample has about 130,000 clones; around 89% occur once, and the top ten carry under 4.5%. The specimen sequenced was peripheral blood. These receptors all stem from a man between 60 and 70 years old with COVID-19, enrolled during active disease. Each CDR3 is given with its conserved first and last residue. The D gene is left open where the match is weak. Rows give clone size only sometimes, using once, few, many, or a class for an expanded clone.

V gene	J gene	D gene	clone size	CDR3 DNA	CDR3 protein
TRBV19	TRBJ2-2	-	-	TGTGCCAGTAGTCCGTTAGGGGACACCGGGGAGCTGTTTTTT	CASSPLGDTGELFF
TRBV6-5	TRBJ1-2	TRBD1	-	TGTGCCAGCAGGAGAGGACAGGAGCTCACCTTC	CASRRGQELTF
TRBV5-4	TRBJ2-7	-	few	TGTGCCAGCAGCCCGCAGGGTTACGAGCAGTACTTC	CASSPQGYEQYF
TRBV21-1	TRBJ2-4	-	-	TGTGCCAGCAGCAAAGGTCATAGGACAGGGGGGGACAAAAACATTCAGTACTTC	CASSKGHRTGGDKNIQYF
TRBV30	TRBJ2-2	TRBD1	-	TGTGCCTTAACCGGGACAGCTAACACCGGGGAGCTGTTTTTT	CALTGTANTGELFF
TRBV11-2	TRBJ2-2	-	many	TGTGCCAGCAGCCGCACAGGGCTCGGGAACACCGGGGAGCTGTTTTTT	CASSRTGLGNTGELFF
TRBV10-2	TRBJ1-2	TRBD1	once	TGCGCCAGCCGGGAAGGGCGGGACAGTTCGTATGGCTACACCTTC	CASREGRDSSYGYTF
TRBV2	TRBJ1-5	TRBD1	-	TGTGCCAGCAGTCTCGACAGGGCCGGCGGTCAGCCCCAGCATTTT	CASSLDRAGGQPQHF
TRBV4-2	TRBJ2-5	TRBD1	-	TGTGCCAGCAGCCAAGATAGGGGACAGGGCCAAGAGACCCAGTACTTC	CASSQDRGQGQETQYF
TRBV15	TRBJ1-5	TRBD1	once	TGTGCCACCAGCGTAGAGAGGGGGCGCAATCAGCCCCAGCATTTT	CATSVERGRNQPQHF
TRBV10-2	TRBJ2-2	-	-	TGCGCCAGCAGTCCCACAGGGAGAAGAGGGACCGGGGAGCTGTTTTTT	CASSPTGRRGTGELFF
TRBV9	TRBJ2-3	-	-	TGTGCCAGCAGCGTAGTCGGAGATACGCAGTATTTT	CASSVVGDTQYF
TRBV20-1	TRBJ2-7	TRBD2	once	TGCAGTGCTAGTCCGAGGACTAGCGGTCCCTCCTACGAGCAGTACTTC	CSASPRTSGPSYEQYF
TRBV10-1	TRBJ2-7	TRBD1	-	TGCGCCAGCAGTGAAGGACAGGGATCCTACGAGCAGTACTTC	CASSEGQGSYEQYF
TRBV4-3	TRBJ1-5	TRBD1	-	TGCGCCAGCAGCCAGTCGACAGGGGTAAGCAATCAGCCCCAGCATTTT	CASSQSTGVSNQPQHF
TRBV6-4	TRBJ2-1	TRBD1	-	TGTGCCAGCAGGGAGAGGACAGGGACTGCGGATGAGCAGTTCTTC	CASRERTGTADEQFF
TRBV30	TRBJ1-4	-	-	TGTGCCTGGAGTGTACAGTTTAATGAAAAACTGTTTTTT	CAWSVQFNEKLFF
TRBV20-1	TRBJ2-7	TRBD2	-	TGCAGTGCTAGTCCAGCGGGGGTTTTCTACGAGCAGTACTTC	CSASPAGVFYEQYF
TRBV7-2	TRBJ1-1	-	-	TGTGCCAGCGGCTCGGGGGGCAGGCCGAACACTGAAGCTTTCTTT	CASGSGGRPNTEAFF
TRBV12-3/TRBV12-4	TRBJ2-1	TRBD2	-	TGTGCCAGCAGTTTTCGGGGGGAGATGGGGGAGTTCTTC	CASSFRGEMGEFF
TRBV27	TRBJ2-7	TRBD1	-	TGTGCCAGCAGCCGTCCCGGGACAGCCTCCTACGAGCAGTACTTC	CASSRPGTASYEQYF
TRBV5-4	TRBJ2-7	TRBD1	few	TGTGCCAGCAGCGATGACAGGGGGAACGAGCAGTACTTC	CASSDDRGNEQYF
TRBV6-5	TRBJ1-1	-	-	TGTGCCAGCAGGCGCGGCGAGGACACTGAAGCTTTCTTT	CASRRGEDTEAFF
TRBV29-1	TRBJ1-2	TRBD1	-	TGCAGCGTGACAGACAGGGGGCGTGAAGGCTACACCTTC	CSVTDRGREGYTF
TRBV7-9	TRBJ2-5	TRBD2	-	TGTGCCAGCAGCATGACTAGCGGGCCTTACTACCAAGAGACCCAGTACTTC	CASSMTSGPYYQETQYF
TRBV28	TRBJ1-3	-	-	TGTGCCAGCAGTTTAACCAGGGGCGACTCTGGAAACACCATATATTTT	CASSLTRGDSGNTIYF
TRBV5-1	TRBJ1-2	TRBD1	-	TGCGCCAGCAGCTTGGGACAGGGGGGCAATGGCTACACCTTC	CASSLGQGGNGYTF
TRBV9	TRBJ1-1	-	-	TGTGCCAGCAGCCCCCGGGGGGTAGGAAGGACTGAAGCTTTCTTT	CASSPRGVGRTEAFF
TRBV4-3	TRBJ1-5	-	few	TGCGCCAGCAGCCAAGACGAAGGGGGGGCCCAGCATTTT	CASSQDEGGAQHF
TRBV20-1	TRBJ2-6	-	-	TGCAGTGCTAGTACAGGATCCCTCTCTGGGGCCAACGTCCTGACTTTC	CSASTGSLSGANVLTF
TRBV10-1	TRBJ2-5	-	-	TGCGCCAGCAGTGTATCTCTTTTCGAGACCCAGTACTTC	CASSVSLFETQYF
TRBV3-1/TRBV3-2	TRBJ1-2	-	-	TGTGCCAGCAGCCAGGCAGGTGATTCCTATGGCTACACCTTC	CASSQAGDSYGYTF
TRBV9	TRBJ1-2	-	-	TGTGCCAGCAGCGGTTACAGGGTAAACTATGGCTACACCTTC	CASSGYRVNYGYTF
TRBV3-1/TRBV3-2	TRBJ2-5	TRBD1	once	TGTGCCAGCAGCCAAACCCGACAGGGCCAAGAGACCCAGTACTTC	CASSQTRQGQETQYF
TRBV6-2/TRBV6-3	TRBJ2-7	TRBD2	-	TGTGCCAGCAGTTCAGAGGGACTAGCCTACGAGCAGTACTTC	CASSSEGLAYEQYF
TRBV7-2	TRBJ1-4	TRBD1	-	TGTGCCAGCAGTTACCGGGACAGCAATGAAAAACTGTTTTTT	CASSYRDSNEKLFF
TRBV3-1/TRBV3-2	TRBJ1-1	TRBD1	-	TGTGCCAGCAGCCAAGCTGACAGGGGGCGATCGGACGAAGCTTTCTTT	CASSQADRGRSDEAFF
TRBV30	TRBJ1-3	-	-	TGTGCCTGGGCCCTCCGGGGAAACACCATATATTTT	CAWALRGNTIYF